These 9 T cell receptor beta chains originate from one sample sequenced in a study of cytomegalovirus exposure and HLA in healthy donors. The PCR contained 60 Vbeta and 13 Jbeta primers. Here immunoSEQ multiplex PCR was the method, and the copy in TCRdb shows in-frame clones only, minus some. This sample carries about 90,000 clones, roughly 79% of them seen once, and the ten largest clones take 0.57%. Sequencing was done on a sample of PBMCs. These receptors originate from a man aged 25-45 years in good health and CMV-seronegative.

The rearrangement joins TRBV7-2 to TRBJ1-2; 7 bases fit TRBD1. From germline, CDR1 is SGHTA and CDR2 FQGNSA. CDR3 length equals 16 residues. The ends lost 0 bases at V and 4 bases at J; junction bases unmatched: 8. CDR3 nucleotide sequence: TGTGCCAGCAGCTTAGCGGGCAGGGGGGCAATCTATGGCTACACCTTC. It encodes CASSLAGRGAIYGYTF.

This clone was seen once. One end of the junction fails to match germline, which may point to a read error. The chain carries TRBV7-9 and TRBJ1-1; D remains ambiguous. The CDR3 spans 15 residues. Per germline, CDR1 SEHNR and CDR2 FQNEAQ (reference sequence). CDR3 loop: CSSSLPSEVNTEAFF. Written as DNA, the CDR3 is TGTTCCAGCAGCCTACCCTCGGAGGTGAACACTGAAGCTTTCTTT. The full variable domain, completed using reference TRBV7-9 and TRBJ1-1, is DTGVSQNPRHKITKRGQNVTFRCDPISEHNRLYWYRQTLGQGPEFLTYFQNEAQLEKSRLLSDRFSAERPKGSFSTLEIQRTEQGDSAMYLCSSSLPSEVNTEAFFGQGTRLTVV.

V gene TRBV4-2 combines with J gene TRBJ1-1; 7 bases are a match to TRBD1. V shed 0 bases, J shed 9 bases, and the junction held 13 bases outside the gene matches. Germline CDR1 LGHNA, CDR2 YNFKEQ. The CDR3 loop spans 16 amino acids. The CDR3 is CASSQDRAGRGLKAFF. DNA of the CDR3: TGTGCCAGCAGCCAAGATCGAGCGGGCAGGGGGTTAAAAGCTTTCTTT.

The rearrangement uses TRBV27 and TRBJ1-1, with 7 bases aligning to TRBD1. The CDR3 runs to 17 residues. Germline assignment: CDR1 MNHEY and CDR2 SMNVEV (reference sequence). The J segment lost 3 bases and the V segment lost 3 bases, leaving 13 bases of the junction unmatched. The CDR3 is CASSFSDGTDPYTEAFF. The CDR3 bases are TGTGCCAGCAGTTTTTCGGACGGGACAGATCCTTACACTGAAGCTTTCTTT.

The V and J genes are TRBV9 and TRBJ1-1; D call uncertain. Per the germline V gene, CDR1 is SGDLS and CDR2 is YYNGEE. Trimming took off 0 bases at V and 4 bases at J, with 7 bases between the two ends. The CDR3 has 13 residues. The CDR3 is CASSVEGVTEAFF. The DNA for the CDR3 is TGTGCCAGCAGCGTAGAGGGAGTCACTGAAGCTTTCTTT. Full variable domain (missing parts from reference TRBV9 and TRBJ1-1): DSGVTQTPKHLITATGQRVTLRCSPRSGDLSVYWYQQSLDQGLQFLIQYYNGEERAKGNILERFSAQQFPDLHSELNLSSLELGDSALYFCASSVEGVTEAFFGQGTRLTVV.

The V and J genes are TRBV29-1 and TRBJ2-2; 12 nucleotides agree with TRBD1. There are 15 residues in the CDR3. Germline trimming cut 6 bases from V and 2 bases from J; bases unmatched to any gene: 4. Germline CDR1 reads SQVTM; CDR2 reads ANQGSEA. Here the CDR3 reads CSVEGQGANTGELFF. CDR3 nucleotide sequence: TGCAGCGTAGAGGGACAGGGGGCCAACACCGGGGAGCTGTTTTTT.

This clone was seen only once. V and J are TRBV19 and TRBJ2-7; tentative D call: TRBD1 (6 bases). V shed 5 bases and J shed 0 bases, with 11 bases lying between them. Germline V gene sequence: CDR1 LNHDA, CDR2 SQIVND (reference sequence). The CDR3 covers 14 residues. In nucleotides, the CDR3 is TGTGCCAGTAGTTCAGGGGCCATCTCCTACGAGCAGTACTTC. As protein: CASSSGAISYEQYF.

The V gene is TRBV10-3, the J gene TRBJ1-2; D not certain. V shed 3 bases and J shed 5 bases, with 16 bases lying between them. This CDR3 is 15 amino acids long. The germline gives CDR1 ENHRY, CDR2 SYGVKD. The CDR3, as DNA: TGTGCCATCAGTGATAGGGCTGCCCCGGGGTATGGCTACACCTTC. The encoded protein is CAISDRAAPGYGYTF.

This rearrangement joins TRBV6-4 to TRBJ1-2; D uncertain. V shed 0 bases and J shed 2 bases, with 13 bases lying between them. The germline gives CDR1 MRHNA, CDR2 SNTAGT. This CDR3 has 16 residues. This CDR3 is CASSDSPNARNYGYTF. The CDR3, as DNA: TGTGCCAGCAGTGACTCGCCAAACGCGCGCAACTATGGCTACACCTTC.